Here is one TCR beta chain with its context. This PCR relied on a set of 60 Vbeta primers and 13 Jbeta primers. TCRdb's table, derived via immunoSEQ multiplex PCR, lists solely in-frame clones and lacks some. Found here are tens of thousands of clones, less than 80% of them singletons; the top ten hold 6.9%. The data were taken from a study of cytomegalovirus exposure and HLA in healthy donors. Trimming stripped 4 bases from V and 7 bases from J, with 11 bases between. The CDR3 spans 13 residues. CDR1 and CDR2 from the germline V gene are MNHEY and SMNVEV (reference sequence). The J gene is TRBJ1-5, the V gene TRBV27; tentatively, D is TRBD1 (6 bases). The sequencing input was PBMCs. This TCR was recovered from a woman aged 50 to 60 in good health and CMV-seropositive. CDR3 region: CASSSGGWQPQHF. The CDR3 nucleotides read TGTGCCAGCAGTTCGGGGGGCTGGCAGCCCCAGCATTTT.